This entry lists 19 T cell receptor beta chains sequenced from one sample in a study of blood T cells in healthy people across ages. PCR was performed a second time for about 7 to 12 cycles using a sample-barcoded 5' primer and a J-beta primer mix. TCRdb re-called the 5' RACE reads with MiXCR, one entry per CDR3 protein. The table shows 1,500,000 or so distinct CDR3 sequences, with 35% to 45% occurring only once. The sequencing input was blood. The receptors stem from a woman aged 18-35 years in good health.

A few counts support this clonotype. V usage is TRBV27 and J usage is TRBJ2-1; no clear D gene. Germline V gene sequence: CDR1 MNHEY, CDR2 SMNVEV (reference sequence). Trimming took off 2 bases at V and 0 bases at J, with 8 bases between the two ends. The CDR3 is 15 residues long. The CDR3 nucleotides are TGTGCCAGCAGTTTAGCGTCCCCCTCCTACAATGAGCAGTTCTTC. Protein sequence: CASSLASPSYNEQFF.

The chain employs TRBV10-3 and TRBJ2-3; D call uncertain. The CDR3 consists of 15 residues. The germline V gene encodes CDR1 ENHRY and CDR2 SYGVKD. V was trimmed by 3 bases and J by 1 base, leaving 11 bases between them. CDR3 bases: TGTGCCATCAGTGACGGGTGTTTGGGCACAGATACGCAGTATTTT. This gives the protein CAISDGCLGTDTQYF.

There are a few counts of this clonotype. This chain uses TRBV10-3 with TRBJ1-4; D perhaps matches TRBD1 (6 bases). The CDR3 is 14 amino acids. V was cut by 6 bases and J by 9 bases, with 17 bases left in between. Germline V CDR1 and CDR2: ENHRY, SYGVKD. CDR3 sequence: CAIRQRWTDQKLFF. CDR3 DNA sequence: TGTGCCATCAGACAGAGGTGGACAGACCAAAAACTGTTTTTT.

This chain connects TRBV7-9 to TRBJ2-5, with 11 bases matching TRBD1. Germline trimming cut 1 base from V and 11 bases from J; bases unmatched to any gene: 21. Germline CDR1 and CDR2: SEHNR and FQNEAQ (reference sequence). The CDR3 consists of 19 residues. CDR3 sequence: CASSLVSLYRDRGGNEQYF. CDR3 coding DNA: TGTGCCAGCAGCTTAGTCTCCTTATACCGGGACAGGGGGGGCAATGAGCAGTACTTC. The entire variable domain, with the rest obtained from reference TRBV7-9 and TRBJ2-5, is as follows: DTGVSQNPRHKITKRGQNVTFRCDPISEHNRLYWYRQTLGQGPEFLTYFQNEAQLEKSRLLSDRFSAERPKGSFSTLEIQRTEQGDSAMYLCASSLVSLYRDRGGNEQYFGPGTRLLVL.

The chain uses TRBV6-1 and TRBJ1-5, with 9 bases lining up with TRBD1. The CDR3 has 17 amino acids. J lost 5 bases, V lost 3 bases, and 11 bases had no gene match. Germline values: CDR1 MNHNS, CDR2 SASEGT. The CDR3 DNA reads as TGTGCCAGCAGTGAGAGCCCGGAACAGGGGGCTGATCAGCCCCAGCATTTT. This encodes CASSESPEQGADQPQHF.

This clonotype turned up a few times. The chain links TRBV12-3 or TRBV12-4 to TRBJ1-4; TRBD1 aligns across 7 bases. V lost 7 bases, J lost 8 bases, and 7 bases stayed unmatched. CDR3 length: 13 residues. CDR3 in amino acids: CASMQTGQEKLFF. In DNA form, the CDR3 reads TGTGCCAGCATGCAGACAGGGCAGGAAAAACTGTTTTTT.

On this clonotype itself: In this CDR3 the conserved last residue, phenylalanine or tryptophan, is missing, so a read error is likely. The V and J genes are TRBV7-9 and TRBJ2-7, with TRBD2 matching over 7 bases. The CDR3 has 15 amino acids. V shed 4 bases and J 2 bases; nucleotides not matched to a gene: 8. Germline V gene lookup returns CDR1 SEHNR and CDR2 FQNEAQ (reference sequence). The DNA for the CDR3 is TGTGCCAGCAGCTCCTTTGCGCTAGCGGCCTACGAGCAGTACTTA. This encodes CASSSFALAAYEQYL.

This clonotype was seen only a few times. The V gene is TRBV29-1, the J gene TRBJ1-4; D gene unclear. With 5 bases removed from V and 4 bases from J, the gap between germline ends came to 8 bases. The germline V gene encodes CDR1 SQVTM and CDR2 ANQGSEA. The CDR3 runs to 12 residues. The CDR3 spells CSVLLVNEKLFF. CDR3 nucleotides: TGCAGCGTTCTACTTGTTAATGAAAAACTGTTTTTT. The full variable domain, in which reference TRBV29-1 and TRBJ1-4 provide the parts outside the CDR3, is SAVISQKPSRDICQRGTSLTIQCQVDSQVTMMFWYRQQPGQSLTLIATANQGSEATYESGFVIDKFPISRPNLTFSTLTVSNMSPEDSSIYLCSVLLVNEKLFFGSGTQLSVL.

The chain joins TRBV6-2 or TRBV6-3 to TRBJ1-5, with TRBD1 matching 7 bases. The CDR3 extends over 14 amino acids. J lost 4 bases, V lost 3 bases, and 3 bases had no gene match. Germline CDR1 and CDR2: MNHEY and SVGEGT. The CDR3 nucleotides are TGTGCCAGCAGTTATCGGACAGGAAATCAGCCCCAGCATTTT. Its translation: CASSYRTGNQPQHF.

In its sample, this clonotype was seen a few times. The chain employs TRBV4-1 and TRBJ2-5; no definite D call. The closer fit of TRBJ2-7 to the DNA end suggests the J call may be wrong. The CDR3 has 13 amino acids. Germline values: CDR1 MGHRA, CDR2 YSYEKL. Here the CDR3 reads CASSQVAPSEQYF. CDR3 nucleotide sequence: TGCGCCAGCAGCCAAGTTGCTCCCAGCGAGCAGTACTTC.

This clonotype showed up just a few times. The V call is TRBV9, the J call TRBJ2-2; D is unclear. Trimming removed 0 bases at V and 4 bases at J, with 16 bases between. The V gene's germline CDR1 is SGDLS and CDR2 YYNGEE. This CDR3 spans 17 amino acids. This CDR3 is CASSVAVPSSGTGELFF. The CDR3 coding sequence is TGTGCCAGCAGCGTAGCGGTCCCCTCAAGTGGCACCGGGGAGCTGTTTTTT.

This clonotype was seen ten or more times. The chain uses TRBV4-3 and TRBJ2-7; 9 bases line up with TRBD1. Germline CDR1 is LGHNA and CDR2 is YSLEER. Trimming took 1 base from V and 3 from J; bases not matched to a gene: 4. The CDR3 has 15 residues. CDR3 in amino acids: CASSQVRDRVYEQYF. DNA of the CDR3: TGCGCCAGCAGCCAAGTCCGGGACAGGGTCTACGAGCAGTACTTC.

This clonotype was counted a few times. This sequence joins TRBV15 and TRBJ1-5; D is unresolved. Germline V CDR1 and CDR2: LNHNV, YYDKDF (reference sequence). V lost 0 bases and J lost 1, with 7 bases in between. The CDR3 covers 15 residues. CDR3 sequence (DNA): TGTGCCACCAGCAGAGATGACTACAGCAATCAGCCCCAGCATTTT. Translated: CATSRDDYSNQPQHF. Supplemented by reference TRBV15 and TRBJ1-5, the full variable domain reads DAMVIQNPRYQVTQFGKPVTLSCSQTLNHNVMYWYQQKSSQAPKLLFHYYDKDFNNEADTPDNFQSRRPNTSFCFLDIRSPGLGDTAMYLCATSRDDYSNQPQHFGDGTRLSIL.

This clonotype was seen once. The chain joins TRBV10-3 to TRBJ1-2; TRBD1 is a possible D gene (5 bases). The V gene lost 6 bases and the J gene lost 3 bases, with 17 bases spanning the gap. The CDR3 is 15 residues long. Germline V gene data show CDR1 as ENHRY and CDR2 as SYGVKD. As DNA, the CDR3 is TGTGCCATCAGATTATTAGGAGGGGCGTACTATGGCTACACCTTC. It yields the protein CAIRLLGGAYYGYTF.

The V and J genes are TRBV12-3 or TRBV12-4 and TRBJ2-3; the D is unclear. This CDR3 has 12 residues. V was pared by 5 bases and J by 5 bases, with 8 bases between. The CDR3 DNA follows: TGTGCCAGCAGTGTTCCTGGAGATACGCAGTATTTT. Its translation: CASSVPGDTQYF.

The V call is TRBV7-2, the J call TRBJ2-1, with D perhaps matching TRBD2 (6 bases). With the DNA end fitting TRBJ2-7 better, the J assignment may be wrong. The CDR3 is 13 residues long. Germline CDR1 reads SGHTA; CDR2 reads FQGNSA. The CDR3 region is CASSSRLEGEQYF. The CDR3 DNA follows: TGTGCCAGCAGCTCCCGACTGGAGGGGGAGCAGTACTTC.

This clonotype turned up a few times. V usage is TRBV29-1 and J usage is TRBJ1-1; D gene unclear. This CDR3 spans 14 amino acids. V lost 2 bases and J lost 5, with 15 bases in between. Germline loops: CDR1 SQVTM, CDR2 ANQGSEA. Here the CDR3 DNA reads TGCAGCGTTGAACCCCGGGCCCAGCGGACTGAAGCTTTCTTT. Encoded protein: CSVEPRAQRTEAFF.

The V gene is TRBV20-1, the J gene TRBJ1-3, with 7 nucleotides matching TRBD1. Germline CDR1 reads DFQATT; CDR2 reads SNEGSKA (reference sequence). The V and J ends lost 1 base and 6 bases, in that order; junction bases with no gene match: 12. CDR3 length equals 16 residues. DNA for the CDR3: TGCAGTGCTAGAGCAGAGAGAGGGGGCGTAGTAAACACCATATATTTT. This gives the protein CSARAERGGVVNTIYF.

This chain links TRBV18 with TRBJ2-5; 8 nucleotides line up with TRBD2. The germline V gene encodes CDR1 KGHSH and CDR2 LQKENI. CDR3 size: 14 residues. Trimming removed 0 bases from V and 11 bases from J; junction bases left unmatched: 8. In DNA, the CDR3 is TGTGCCAGCTCACCACCGGGACTAGGAAATGAGCAGTACTTC. It encodes CASSPPGLGNEQYF.